Listed here is a single T cell receptor beta chain. As yet, its antigen is unknown. CDR1 and CDR2 from the germline V gene are LNHDA and SQIVND (reference sequence). Trimming shortened V by 6 bases and J by 5 bases, and 11 bases separated the two germline ends. The CDR3 contains 13 residues. This entry comes from a study of PD-1 blockade in classical Hodgkin lymphoma. Study-level points and caveats: Newly diagnosed patients reportedly trailed healthy donors in baseline TCR diversity. The origin of the repertoire differences remains undefined, with disease activity or prior therapy as possible causes. Baseline diversity resembling that of newly diagnosed patients was seen in complete responders. The CD4+ diversity rise by C4D1 was clearest in complete responders.

The time point: cycle 4 day 1 (C4D1), after more than five weeks of nivolumab. Each patient experienced a relapse that followed autologous stem cell transplantation, and brentuximab vedotin exposure varied. Magnetic negative selection was used to purify CD4+ T cells from thawed PBMCs. The protocol was immunoSEQ multiplex PCR, while the TCRdb copy is restricted to in-frame clones and leaves out a portion. The sample lists 31,000 or so clones, about 80% occurring once. The rearrangement uses TRBV19 and TRBJ2-1; D is perhaps TRBD1 (6 bases). This sequence was found in a human donor with classical Hodgkin lymphoma. The sample here was CD4+ T cells from blood, taken before the fourth cycle of nivolumab. The CDR3 spells CASSLYRDNEQFF. The CDR3 nucleotides read TGTGCCAGTAGCCTTTACAGGGACAATGAGCAGTTCTTC.